This T cell receptor beta chain is from a study of blood T cells in healthy people across ages. With regard to this clonotype: Its antigen is unknown.

Germline CDR1 reads KGHDR; CDR2 reads SFDVKD. The CDR3 covers 10 residues. Between the trimmed V and J ends, which lost 12 bases and 10 bases, there was a span of 14 bases. Findings and caveats of the study: Higher naive T cell percentage went strongly together with higher TCR beta diversity. Age brought a roughly linear fall in TCR beta diversity measured per million T cells.

Together with a sample-barcoded 5' primer, a J-beta primer mix was included in a second PCR lasting about 7 to 12 cycles. MiXCR, run by TCRdb on the 5' RACE reads, gives a single entry per CDR3 protein. The sample contains about 620,000 distinct CDR3 sequences, more than 20% of which appear only once. The specimen was blood. V and J are TRBV24-1 and TRBJ1-1; D might be TRBD1 (6 bases). The origin of this receptor is an older man in good health. This CDR3 is CAPPKGGAFF. CDR3 coding DNA: TGTGCCCCCCCCAAGGGGGGAGCTTTCTTT.